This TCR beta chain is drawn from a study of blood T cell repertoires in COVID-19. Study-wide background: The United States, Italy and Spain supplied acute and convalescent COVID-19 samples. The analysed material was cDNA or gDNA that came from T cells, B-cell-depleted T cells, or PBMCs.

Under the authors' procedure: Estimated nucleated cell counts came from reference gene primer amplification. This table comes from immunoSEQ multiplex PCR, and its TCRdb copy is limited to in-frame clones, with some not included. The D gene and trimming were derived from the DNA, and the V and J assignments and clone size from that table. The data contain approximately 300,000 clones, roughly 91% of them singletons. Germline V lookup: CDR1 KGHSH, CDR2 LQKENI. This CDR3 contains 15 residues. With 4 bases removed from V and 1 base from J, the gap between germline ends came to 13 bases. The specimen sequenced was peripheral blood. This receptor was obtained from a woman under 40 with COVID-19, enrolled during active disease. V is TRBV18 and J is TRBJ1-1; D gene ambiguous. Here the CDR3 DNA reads TGTGCCAGCTCACTCCTAAATACTGAGAACACTGAAGCTTTCTTT. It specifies CASSLLNTENTEAFF.